One sample yielded the 27 T cell receptor beta chains listed below, sequenced in a study of blood T cell repertoires in COVID-19. Data came from immunoSEQ multiplex PCR; TCRdb stores just in-frame clones and leaves some out. The sample consists of 200,000 to 250,000 clones, 83% of them appearing once. Sequencing input: peripheral blood. These receptors were obtained from a woman in her 50s with acute or convalescent COVID-19.

The V gene is TRBV2, the J gene TRBJ2-3; perhaps TRBD2 as D (5 bases). Trimming stripped 7 bases from V and 3 bases from J, with 8 bases between. The CDR3 is 12 residues long. From germline, CDR1 is SNHLY and CDR2 FYNNEI. The chain's CDR3 is CASMRGTDTQYF. CDR3 DNA sequence: TGTGCCAGCATGAGAGGGACAGATACGCAGTATTTT.

This chain joins TRBV7-9 and TRBJ1-1; unclear D gene. V was clipped by 4 bases and J by 1 base, with 7 bases between them. The CDR3 length is 13 residues. In germline, CDR1 is SEHNR, CDR2 FQNEAQ (reference sequence). CDR3 residues: CASSYGSNTEAFF. As DNA, the CDR3 is TGTGCCAGCAGCTACGGGTCGAACACTGAAGCTTTCTTT.

The chain uses TRBV4-3 and TRBJ1-5, with TRBD1 identical over 7 bases. V gave up 5 bases and J gave up 2 bases; unmatched junction bases: 6. The CDR3 sequence is 15 residues long. Germline loops: CDR1 LGHNA, CDR2 YSLEER. The CDR3 protein is CASSDRVWGNQPQHF. CDR3 coding DNA: TGCGCCAGCAGCGACAGGGTATGGGGCAATCAGCCCCAGCATTTT.

In its sample, this clone was seen once. The chain recombines TRBV14 with TRBJ2-1; D is unresolved. This CDR3 is built from 14 residues. V lost 1 base and J lost 8, with 12 bases in between. Per the germline V gene, CDR1 is SGHDN and CDR2 is FVKESK. The DNA of the CDR3 is TGTGCCAGCAGCCAAGGCGGCGGAATCTATGAGCAGTTCTTC. It encodes CASSQGGGIYEQFF.

The J gene is TRBJ2-1, the V gene TRBV4-2, with TRBD1 identical over 10 bases. There are 13 residues in the CDR3. Germline trimming cut 10 bases from V and 5 bases from J; bases unmatched to any gene: 5. Per germline, CDR1 LGHNA and CDR2 YNFKEQ. CDR3 sequence reads: CATLDRGHNEQFF. The CDR3 DNA follows: TGTGCCACCCTCGACAGGGGGCACAATGAGCAGTTCTTC.

The gene calls are TRBV5-6 and TRBJ2-7; weak D call: TRBD1 (5 bases). CDR1 is SGHDT, CDR2 YYEEEE, per germline. Trimming left V 1 base short and J 1 base short, with 9 bases between. The length of the CDR3 is 14 residues. The CDR3 DNA reads TGTGCCAGCAGCTTGCGGCAGGGTTCCTACGAGCAGTACTTC. Amino acids: CASSLRQGSYEQYF.

The chain carries TRBV2 and TRBJ1-5, with 8 nucleotides matching TRBD1. Trimming removed 6 bases from V and 3 bases from J; junction bases left unmatched: 10. Germline values: CDR1 SNHLY, CDR2 FYNNEI. The CDR3 covers 16 residues. The DNA of the CDR3 is TGTGCCAGCAGGAGCACCGGGACAGGAATCAATCAGCCCCAGCATTTT. This translates into CASRSTGTGINQPQHF.

Here the CDR3 DNA reads TGTGCCTGGAGTGTACAGGGGGATGGCAAACTGTTTTTT. As protein: CAWSVQGDGKLFF. The chain links TRBV30 to TRBJ1-4; 8 bases agree with TRBD1. The CDR3 consists of 13 residues. V lost 0 bases to trimming and J lost 11 bases; unmatched junction nucleotides: 5. The germline V gene has CDR1 GTSNPN and CDR2 SVGIG (reference sequence).

V usage is TRBV6-7 and J usage is TRBJ2-3, with TRBD2 matching 9 bases. TRBV6-7 is an ORF, with its function uncertain. CDR3 length: 14 residues. Losses at the gene ends were 11 bases for V and 6 bases for J; bases not matched to a gene: 12. This CDR3 is CAVRPKREADTQYF. CDR3 in DNA: TGTGCCGTCAGACCAAAGCGGGAGGCTGATACGCAGTATTTT.

The chain is built from TRBV7-3 and TRBJ2-2; TRBD1 matches 9 bases. CDR1 SGHTA and CDR2 FQGTGA come from the germline V gene. CDR3 length: 16 amino acids. The junction had 7 bases not matched to a gene; V was cut back by 4 bases and J by 4 bases. For the CDR3, the DNA is TGTGCCAGCAGCTCCCGGGACAGGGTATTCACCGGGGAGCTGTTTTTT. Translated, it gives CASSSRDRVFTGELFF.

The chain employs TRBV3-1 (or the pseudogene TRBV3-2) and TRBJ2-5; D is perhaps TRBD1 (5 bases). V gave up 6 bases and J gave up 7 bases, with 15 bases separating them. CDR3 length: 13 residues. The germline V gene encodes CDR1 LGHDT and CDR2 YNNKEL (reference sequence). CDR3 coding DNA: TGTGCCAGCAGAACACCAGGGTCCGGGACCCAGTACTTC. Protein product: CASRTPGSGTQYF.

The chain combines TRBV5-1 with TRBJ2-3; 8 bases are shared with TRBD2. The V segment lost 4 bases and the J segment 2 bases; nucleotides outside the gene matches: 6. Looked up from germline, CDR1 is SGHRS and CDR2 is YFSETQ. This CDR3 has 15 amino acids. The DNA for the CDR3 is TGCGCCAGCAGCGCTTCTAGCGGGTTCACAGATACGCAGTATTTT. Translating gives CASSASSGFTDTQYF.

The rearrangement joins TRBV4-1 to TRBJ2-1; no firm D call. CDR1 and CDR2 (germline): MGHRA, YSYEKL. The V gene lost 1 base and the J gene lost 7 bases, with 14 bases spanning the gap. The CDR3 is 15 amino acids. CDR3 residues: CASSQAVAVPNEQFF. The CDR3 coding sequence is TGCGCCAGCAGCCAAGCCGTGGCCGTGCCGAATGAGCAGTTCTTC.

This sequence joins TRBV2 and TRBJ2-1, with TRBD2 matching over 7 bases. The trim removed 7 bases at V and 5 bases at J, leaving 2 bases unmatched. Germline CDR1 reads SNHLY; CDR2 reads FYNNEI. The CDR3 spans 12 residues. CDR3 region: CASIAGDNEQFF. The DNA of the CDR3 is TGTGCCAGCATTGCGGGGGACAATGAGCAGTTCTTC.

This clone was recorded a few times. J is TRBJ2-5 and V is TRBV2; D is unclear. CDR1 is SNHLY, CDR2 FYNNEI, per germline. The CDR3 totals 15 residues. The V and J ends lost 3 bases and 2 bases respectively, with 13 bases between them. The CDR3: CASSDDRKKQETQYF. CDR3 DNA: TGTGCCAGCAGTGACGATAGAAAGAAACAAGAGACCCAGTACTTC.

In DNA form, the CDR3 reads TGTGCCAGCAGCCAAGTGCAGGGTAGCAATCAGCCCCAGCATTTT. This sequence encodes CASSQVQGSNQPQHF. J is TRBJ1-5 and V is TRBV4-2; tentative D call: TRBD1 (5 bases). This CDR3 has 15 amino acids. The germline gives CDR1 LGHNA, CDR2 YNFKEQ. V gave up 1 base and J gave up 0 bases, with 7 bases separating them.

This clone was recorded only once. J is TRBJ1-1 and V is TRBV2; D call uncertain. V shed 3 bases and J shed 2 bases, with 7 bases lying between them. Germline V gene lookup returns CDR1 SNHLY and CDR2 FYNNEI. This CDR3 region has 13 residues. CDR3 DNA sequence: TGTGCCAGCAGTGAGGCCAGAAACACTGAAGCTTTCTTT. This codes for CASSEARNTEAFF.

V and J are TRBV7-8 and TRBJ2-3, with D possibly TRBD1 on 5 matching bases. Germline V gene lookup returns CDR1 SGHVS and CDR2 FQNEAQ. The CDR3 has 16 amino acids. Trimming shortened V by 2 bases and J by 5 bases, and 17 bases separated the two germline ends. The CDR3 sequence is CASSLPQGRAGDTQYF. In DNA, the CDR3 is TGTGCCAGCAGCTTACCTCAGGGCCGAGCAGGAGATACGCAGTATTTT.

V usage is TRBV28 and J usage is TRBJ1-2, with D maybe TRBD1 (5 bases). Germline V CDR1 and CDR2: MDHEN, SYDVKM. CDR3 length: 13 amino acids. Trimming left V 1 base short and J 5 bases short, with 8 bases between. The CDR3 nucleotides read TGTGCCAGCAGTTTATTGGCAGGGTATGGCTACACCTTC. It yields the protein CASSLLAGYGYTF.

This clone was seen only a few times. The rearrangement joins TRBV7-2 to TRBJ1-6, with D uncertain. Deletions cut 2 bases from V and 8 bases from J, with 7 bases between. CDR1 SGHTA and CDR2 FQGNSA come from the germline V gene. The CDR3 contains 13 residues. In nucleotides, the CDR3 is TGTGCCAGCAGCTTAAGACTAGATTCACCCCTCCACTTT. Residues: CASSLRLDSPLHF. Based on the CDR3 plus reference TRBV7-2 and TRBJ1-6, the full variable domain is GAGVSQSPSNKVTEKGKDVELRCDPISGHTALYWYRQSLGQGLEFLIYFQGNSAPDKSGLPSDRFSAERTGGSVSTLTIQRTQQEDSAVYLCASSLRLDSPLHFGNGTRLTVT.

V and J are TRBV6-2 or TRBV6-3 and TRBJ2-7; 11 bases map to TRBD2. Per the germline V gene, CDR1 is MNHEY and CDR2 is SVGEGT. V lost 0 bases to trimming and J lost 4 bases; unmatched junction nucleotides: 2. The CDR3 runs to 15 residues. The CDR3 reads CASSYSGTSGYEQYF. The CDR3 DNA reads as TGTGCCAGCAGTTACTCTGGGACTAGCGGTTACGAGCAGTACTTC.

The genes are TRBV6-6 and TRBJ1-1, with 8 bases identical to TRBD1. The CDR3 is 14 amino acids. Germline-derived CDR1 and CDR2 are MNHNY and SVGAGI (reference sequence). Unmatched junction bases numbered 3, after V lost 5 bases and J lost 1 base. The CDR3 here is CASSQQGGNTEAFF. As DNA, the CDR3 is TGTGCCAGCAGTCAACAGGGGGGGAACACTGAAGCTTTCTTT.

The V gene is TRBV28, the J gene TRBJ1-1; tentatively, D is TRBD1 (6 bases). CDR1 MDHEN and CDR2 SYDVKM come from the germline V gene. The CDR3 is 12 amino acids. With 2 bases removed from V and 13 bases from J, the gap between germline ends came to 14 bases. CDR3 DNA sequence: TGTGCCAGCAGTTTAGCAGGACAGATTGGTTTCTTT. Protein: CASSLAGQIGFF.

This chain connects TRBV19 to TRBJ2-3, with D possibly TRBD2 on 5 matching bases. The germline V gene has CDR1 LNHDA and CDR2 SQIVND (reference sequence). V was trimmed by 6 bases and J by 5 bases, leaving 12 bases between them. The CDR3 loop spans 13 amino acids. The CDR3 loop reads CASSETAEDTQYF. The DNA of the CDR3 is TGTGCCAGTAGCGAAACAGCGGAAGATACGCAGTATTTT.

The J gene is TRBJ2-6, the V gene TRBV19; D is ambiguous. This CDR3 has 16 residues. Germline V gene lookup returns CDR1 LNHDA and CDR2 SQIVND (reference sequence). V lost 3 bases to trimming and J lost 0 bases, with 9 bases between them. The CDR3 region has the DNA TGTGCCAGTAGTATCCTCGTCCTCTCTGGGGCCAACGTCCTGACTTTC. This sequence encodes CASSILVLSGANVLTF.

The chain joins TRBV20-1 to TRBJ2-5; D is unresolved. The V end was cut by 3 bases, the J end by 5 bases, with 10 bases between. This CDR3 region has 12 residues. Germline V lookup: CDR1 DFQATT, CDR2 SNEGSKA (reference sequence). The CDR3 DNA reads TGCAGTGCTAGTCTCGATCGGGAGACCCAGTACTTC. Amino acids: CSASLDRETQYF.

The rearrangement joins TRBV20-1 to TRBJ1-2, with 8 nucleotides matching TRBD1. The CDR3 contains 13 residues. Germline loops: CDR1 DFQATT, CDR2 SNEGSKA (reference sequence). Trimming at V came to 3 bases and at J to 3 bases, leaving 3 bases not matched to a gene. The CDR3 DNA is TGCAGTGCTAGTACAGGGGGGGACTATGGCTACACCTTC. It encodes CSASTGGDYGYTF.